Only a few counts were recorded for the clone carrying this TCR beta chain. Its matching antigen is unknown. Each sample came from a Caucasian adult donor living in Nashville, Tennessee. V lost 1 base, J lost 12 bases, and 19 bases lay in between. Germline loops: CDR1 SGHTA, CDR2 FQGTGA. This CDR3 comprises 14 residues. The data are from a study of shared clonotypes between healthy human individuals. Study-wide results and caveats: Roughly 5% of naive CD4 clonotypes were common to a handful of donors. Donors were few, which limited the genetic and exposure-history diversity represented.

Deep-level settings were used for running the assay. Method: immunoSEQ multiplex PCR; TCRdb's copy keeps in-frame clones and lacks some. Seen here are approximately 1.1 million clones, about four fifths observed once, and the top ten hold more than 0.45%. The receptor's source is a man aged 18-30 years in good health. Some clones in this sample may be carry-over from other donors' samples. Sequenced input: memory CD4+ T cells from PBMCs. Subset meaning: CD45RA-negative fraction. The chain carries TRBV7-3 and TRBJ2-7; D gene unclear. The CDR3 bases are TGTGCCAGCAGCTTAAGCCACTCGGCCACCGGTGTGTACTTC. Protein: CASSLSHSATGVYF.